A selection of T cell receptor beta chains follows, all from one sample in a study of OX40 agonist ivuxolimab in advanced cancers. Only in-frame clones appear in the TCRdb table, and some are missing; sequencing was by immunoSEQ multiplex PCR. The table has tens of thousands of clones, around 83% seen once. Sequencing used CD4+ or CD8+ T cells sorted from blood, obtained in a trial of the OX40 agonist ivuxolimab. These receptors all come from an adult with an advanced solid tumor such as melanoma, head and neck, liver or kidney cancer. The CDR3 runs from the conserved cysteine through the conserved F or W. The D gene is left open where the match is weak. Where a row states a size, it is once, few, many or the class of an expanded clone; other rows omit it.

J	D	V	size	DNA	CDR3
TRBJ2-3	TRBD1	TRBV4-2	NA	TGTGCCAGCAGCCAGGGACAGTCCATCGCAGATACGCAGTATTTT	CASSQGQSIADTQYF
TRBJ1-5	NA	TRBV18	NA	TGTGCCAGCTCTCATCTTCCGACAGGAACTAATAGCAATCAGCCCCAGCATTTT	CASSHLPTGTNSNQPQHF
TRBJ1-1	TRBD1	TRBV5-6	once	TGTGCCAGCAGAAGGACAGGGGGCAAGTGGGCTTTCTTT	CASRRTGGKWAFF
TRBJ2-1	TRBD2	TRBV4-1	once	TGCGCCAGCAGCCAGCATACTAGCGGGGGGGGCTACAATGAGCAGTTCTTC	CASSQHTSGGGYNEQFF
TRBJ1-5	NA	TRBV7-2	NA	TGTGCCAGCAGCTCTCACCAGGGAGGGGACCAGCCCCAGCATTTT	CASSSHQGGDQPQHF
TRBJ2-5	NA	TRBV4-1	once	TGCGCCAGCAGCCGGTCGGGAGATCAATTTGAGACCCAGTACTTC	CASSRSGDQFETQYF
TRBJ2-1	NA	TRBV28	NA	TGTGCCAGCACCCAACAGGGATTTCCCGGAATGCCGCAGTTCTTC	CASTQQGFPGMPQFF
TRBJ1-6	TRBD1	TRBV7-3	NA	TGTGCCAGCAGCGCCCACAGGGGGCGTAATTCACCCCTCCACTTT	CASSAHRGRNSPLHF
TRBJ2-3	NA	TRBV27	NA	TGTGCCAGCAGTTTTCGAGATACGCAGTATTTT	CASSFRDTQYF
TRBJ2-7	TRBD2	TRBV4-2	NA	TGTGCCAGCAGCCTACGGAGGGCTAGCGGCTACGAGCAGTACTTC	CASSLRRASGYEQYF
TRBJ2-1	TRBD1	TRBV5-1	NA	TGCGCCAGCAGCCCGGGACAGGGTACCTACAATGAGCAGTTCTTC	CASSPGQGTYNEQFF
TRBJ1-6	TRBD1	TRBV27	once	TGTGCCAGCAGTTCCGGGACAGGACAGAATTCACCCCTCCACTTT	CASSSGTGQNSPLHF
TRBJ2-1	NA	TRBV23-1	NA	TGCGCCAGCAGTCATACCCGAAGGGTCTCCTACAATGAGCAGTTCTTC	CASSHTRRVSYNEQFF
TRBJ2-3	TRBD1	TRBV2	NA	TGTGCCAGCAGTCAACGGGACAGGCTTACAGATACGCAGTATTTT	CASSQRDRLTDTQYF
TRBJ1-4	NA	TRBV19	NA	TGTGCCAGTAGTATTAGGGTGCGGGACGGGTATTCGTCCGGACTGTTTTTT	CASSIRVRDGYSSGLFF
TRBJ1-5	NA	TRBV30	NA	TGTGCCTGGAGTGTTCGAGGTCGGGGGCGGGGCAGTCAGCCCCAGCATTTT	CAWSVRGRGRGSQPQHF
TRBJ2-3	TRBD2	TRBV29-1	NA	TGCAGCGTTGATAATAGCGGGGGAAGCACAGATACGCAGTATTTT	CSVDNSGGSTDTQYF
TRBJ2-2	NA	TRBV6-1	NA	TGTGCCAGCAGGCGGGCACTGAACACCGGGGAGCTGTTTTTT	CASRRALNTGELFF
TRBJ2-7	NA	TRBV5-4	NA	TGTGCCAGCAGCTCGGACTCGAGCTCCTACGAGCAGTACTTC	CASSSDSSSYEQYF
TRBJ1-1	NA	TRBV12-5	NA	TGTGCTAGTGCCCTTTCGAACACTGAAGCTTTCTTT	CASALSNTEAFF
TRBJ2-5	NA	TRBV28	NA	TGTGCCAGCAGTTTAGGGGGGCAAGAGACCCAGTACTTC	CASSLGGQETQYF
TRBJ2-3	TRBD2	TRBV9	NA	TGTGCCAGCAGCGTAGGTCGTTATAGGACTAGCGGGGAGTCTACAGATACGCAGTATTTT	CASSVGRYRTSGESTDTQYF
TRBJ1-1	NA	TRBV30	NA	TGTGCCTGGAGTGTTGGTTTTTCGAACACTGAAGCTTTCTTT	CAWSVGFSNTEAFF
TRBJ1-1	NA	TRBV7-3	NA	TGTGCCAGCAGCTTTTATGGCAGTGAAGCTTTCTTT	CASSFYGSEAFF
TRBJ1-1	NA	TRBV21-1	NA	TGTGCCAGCAGCAAATCACAGGGTGGGGACACTGAAGCTTTCTTT	CASSKSQGGDTEAFF
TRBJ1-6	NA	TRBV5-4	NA	TGTGCCAGCAGCCCGCCGGGGAATTATAATTCACCCCTCCACTTT	CASSPPGNYNSPLHF
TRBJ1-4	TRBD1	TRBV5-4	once	TGTGCCAGCAGCTCAAAACAGGGGTTCGGGGAAAAACTGTTTTTT	CASSSKQGFGEKLFF
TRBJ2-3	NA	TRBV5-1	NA	TGCGCCAGCAGCTTGGCCCTTGGGAATAAGCAGTATTTT	CASSLALGNKQYF
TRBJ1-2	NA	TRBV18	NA	TGTGCCAGCTCACCACCGTCAGGGGACTATGGCTACACCTTC	CASSPPSGDYGYTF
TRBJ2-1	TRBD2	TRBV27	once	TGTGCCAGCAGTATTAGCGGGAGATGGTACAATGAGCAGTTCTTC	CASSISGRWYNEQFF
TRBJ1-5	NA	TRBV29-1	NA	TGCAGCGTTGAAGAGGACAGACCGGGCAATCAGCCCCAGCATTTT	CSVEEDRPGNQPQHF
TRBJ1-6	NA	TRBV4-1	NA	TGCGCCAGCAGCCAAGTAGGAGTCCACTCAGGTCATTCACCCCTCCACTTT	CASSQVGVHSGHSPLHF
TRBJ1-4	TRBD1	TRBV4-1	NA	TGCGCCAGCAGCCAATCTGGACAGGGAGATGAAAAACTGTTTTTT	CASSQSGQGDEKLFF
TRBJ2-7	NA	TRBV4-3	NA	TGCGCCAGCAGCCAATGGAGGGAGGCCCCCCCCCGGGAGCAGTACTTC	CASSQWREAPPREQYF
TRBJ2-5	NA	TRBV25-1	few	TGTGCCAGCAGTGATCCGACTATACTCGACTCCCACTTC	CASSDPTILDSHF
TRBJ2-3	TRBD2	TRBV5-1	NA	TGCGCCAGCAGCTTGGGACAGCGGGAAGATACGCAGTATTTT	CASSLGQREDTQYF
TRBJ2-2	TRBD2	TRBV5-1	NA	TGCGCCAGTACGATAGCGGGGGACACCGGGGAGCTGTTTTTT	CASTIAGDTGELFF
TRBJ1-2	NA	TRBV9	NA	TGTGCCAGCAGCGTAGGGACGTCCCAGGGAAGTGGCTACACCTTC	CASSVGTSQGSGYTF
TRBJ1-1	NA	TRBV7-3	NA	TGTGCCAGCGGCAACAGGGACACTGAAGCTTTCTTT	CASGNRDTEAFF
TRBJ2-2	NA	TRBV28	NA	TGTGCCAGCAGCTGGCAGAACACCGGGGAGCTGTTTTTT	CASSWQNTGELFF
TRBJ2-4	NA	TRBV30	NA	TGTGCCTGGAGTGTACCGGGGCCAAACATTCAGTACTTC	CAWSVPGPNIQYF
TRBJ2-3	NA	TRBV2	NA	TGTGCCAGCGCTGTGGAGGGGACAGATACGCAGTATTTT	CASAVEGTDTQYF